A selection of T cell receptor beta chains follows, all from one sample in a study of T-cell memory formation after mild COVID-19. TCRdb independently ran MiXCR on the 5' RACE reads; one entry per CDR3 protein. The table has some 450,000 distinct CDR3 sequences, about a sixth seen once. The sample was PBMCs or a T cell subset sorted from them (not recorded which). Every receptor here comes from a man younger than 35 who had mild COVID-19 (a few samples of this study predate the infection). Cell type and time point are not known. CDR3s include the opening cysteine and the closing phenylalanine or tryptophan. A D gene is named only where the DNA matches it firmly. A row's size may be missing; if present it is once, few, many or a size class.

v_call	cdr3_length	d_call	clone_size	j_call	cdr3_aa	cdr3_nt
TRBV4-2	17	TRBD2	.	TRBJ2-3	CASSQDWRGGYTDTQYF	TGTGCCAGCAGCCAAGATTGGCGGGGGGGATACACAGATACGCAGTATTTT
TRBV11-2	14	TRBD1	.	TRBJ1-1	CASRQPGQTYKSFF	TGTGCCAGCAGGCAACCGGGACAGACTTATAAATCTTTCTTT
TRBV4-1	15	.	.	TRBJ1-2	CASSQEGRSNYGYTF	TGCGCCAGCAGCCAAGAAGGTCGATCTAACTATGGCTACACCTTC
TRBV4-1	14	.	.	TRBJ1-1	CASSRRGDGTEAFF	TGCGCCAGCAGCCGGCGGGGGGACGGGACTGAAGCTTTCTTT
TRBV6-5	15	.	few	TRBJ2-1	CASSDAAGAYNEQFF	TGTGCCAGCAGTGACGCGGCTGGGGCCTACAATGAGCAGTTCTTC
TRBV29-1	14	.	.	TRBJ1-1	CSVAWGGLNTEAFF	TGCAGCGTTGCCTGGGGCGGCTTGAACACTGAAGCTTTCTTT
TRBV5-6	11	.	.	TRBJ1-1	CASSFGEEAFF	TGTGCCAGCAGCTTTGGAGAAGAAGCTTTCTTT
TRBV7-9	16	.	few	TRBJ1-4	CASTPRRTATNEKLFF	TGTGCCAGCACCCCCCGGCGGACTGCAACTAATGAAAAACTGTTTTTT
TRBV20-1	14	.	few	TRBJ2-7	CSARDLAGAYEQYF	TGCAGTGCTAGAGATCTGGCGGGGGCGTACGAGCAGTACTTC
TRBV27	15	.	.	TRBJ2-2	CASRAGVPNTGELFF	TGTGCCAGCAGGGCAGGGGTCCCGAACACCGGGGAGCTGTTTTTT
TRBV24-1	12	.	.	TRBJ1-1	CATSDGGHEAFF	TGTGCCACCAGTGATGGAGGGCACGAAGCTTTCTTT
TRBV9	15	.	.	TRBJ1-2	CASSPQEGRNYGYTF	TGTGCCAGCAGCCCCCAGGAGGGCAGGAACTATGGCTACACCTTC
TRBV12-3/TRBV12-4	15	.	few	TRBJ1-1	CASRGQGSGNTEAFF	TGTGCCAGCAGGGGTCAGGGCTCGGGGAACACTGAAGCTTTCTTT
TRBV7-8	13	.	many	TRBJ2-7	CASSWDLTSEQYF	TGTGCCAGCAGCTGGGACCTTACTTCCGAGCAGTACTTC